A selection of T cell receptor beta chains follows, all from one sample in a study of CDR3 diversity in severe acne. TCRdb called the PCR reads again in MiXCR, with one record for every CDR3 protein. The sample includes tens of thousands of distinct CDR3 sequences, around 54% seen only once; the top ten take roughly 11%. Sample: blood. The source of these receptors is a male donor with severe acne vulgaris. CDR3s include the opening cysteine and the closing phenylalanine or tryptophan. The order of the fields is CDR3 protein, CDR3 DNA, J gene, V gene, clone size, D gene. The D gene is left open where the match is weak. Part of the rows lack a size; the others show once, few, many or a class for expanded clones.

CDR3 protein: CASSLLGSYTF
CDR3 DNA: TGTGCCAGTAGCCTACTTGGTAGCTACACCTTC
J gene: TRBJ1-2
V gene: TRBV19
clone size: NA
D gene: NA

CDR3 protein: CASSPWTSGRPRSYEQYF
CDR3 DNA: TGTGCCAGCAGCCCATGGACTAGCGGGAGGCCGCGCAGTTACGAGCAGTACTTC
J gene: TRBJ2-7
V gene: TRBV5-4
clone size: NA
D gene: TRBD2

CDR3 protein: CASSGGGRTFDEQYF
CDR3 DNA: TGTGCCAGCAGCGGGGGGGGGCGAACATTCGACGAGCAGTACTTC
J gene: TRBJ2-7
V gene: TRBV9
clone size: NA
D gene: NA

CDR3 protein: CASSDGGLGPYGEAFF
CDR3 DNA: TGTGCCAGCAGTGATGGGGGGCTGGGGCCTTACGGTGAAGCTTTCTTT
J gene: TRBJ1-1
V gene: TRBV2
clone size: NA
D gene: NA

CDR3 protein: CSVDGGRQGALRTPYEQYF
CDR3 DNA: TGCAGCGTTGATGGCGGGAGACAGGGGGCGCTCCGGACCCCGTACGAGCAGTACTTC
J gene: TRBJ2-7
V gene: TRBV29-1
clone size: once
D gene: TRBD1

CDR3 protein: CASSPFEGAEVGYTF
CDR3 DNA: TGTGCCAGCAGTCCCTTTGAGGGGGCAGAGGTTGGCTACACCTTC
J gene: TRBJ1-2
V gene: TRBV12-3/TRBV12-4
clone size: few
D gene: TRBD1

CDR3 protein: CASSEASTVYSNQPQHF
CDR3 DNA: TGTGCCAGCAGTGAAGCCTCGACAGTGTATAGCAATCAGCCCCAGCATTTT
J gene: TRBJ1-5
V gene: TRBV25-1
clone size: NA
D gene: NA

CDR3 protein: CASSMTGMYF
CDR3 DNA: TGTGCCAGCAGTATGACAGGAATGTACTTC
J gene: TRBJ2-7
V gene: TRBV2
clone size: few
D gene: NA

CDR3 protein: CASSPGTSLQEQFF
CDR3 DNA: TGTGCCAGCTCTCCCGGGACCTCCCTTCAGGAGCAGTTCTTC
J gene: TRBJ2-1
V gene: TRBV18
clone size: many
D gene: NA

CDR3 protein: CASSSSGPSYEQYF
CDR3 DNA: TGTGCCAGCAGCTCTAGCGGACCCTCCTACGAGCAGTACTTC
J gene: TRBJ2-7
V gene: TRBV7-2
clone size: many
D gene: TRBD2

CDR3 protein: CASASGTGEYNEQFF
CDR3 DNA: TGTGCCAGCGCCTCCGGGACAGGGGAGTACAATGAGCAGTTCTTC
J gene: TRBJ2-1
V gene: TRBV27
clone size: NA
D gene: TRBD1

CDR3 protein: CATRSSGANVLTF
CDR3 DNA: TGTGCCACCCGTTCCTCTGGGGCCAACGTCCTGACTTTC
J gene: TRBJ2-6
V gene: TRBV24-1
clone size: NA
D gene: NA

CDR3 protein: CASSLETSGNSYEQYF
CDR3 DNA: TGTGCCAGCAGCTTAGAGACTAGCGGGAACTCCTACGAGCAGTACTTC
J gene: TRBJ2-7
V gene: TRBV11-3
clone size: NA
D gene: TRBD2

CDR3 protein: CSARKDGPRRTQYF
CDR3 DNA: TGCAGTGCTAGAAAGGACGGGCCCAGGCGGACCCAGTACTTC
J gene: TRBJ2-5
V gene: TRBV20-1
clone size: NA
D gene: NA

CDR3 protein: CASSPFPAGGETQYF
CDR3 DNA: TGTGCCAGCAGCCCTTTCCCCGCCGGCGGCGAGACCCAGTACTTC
J gene: TRBJ2-5
V gene: TRBV7-2
clone size: few
D gene: NA

CDR3 protein: CASSLGHSGGETQYF
CDR3 DNA: TGTGCCAGCAGCTTAGGCCACTCAGGTGGAGAGACCCAGTACTTC
J gene: TRBJ2-5
V gene: TRBV7-2
clone size: few
D gene: NA

CDR3 protein: CSVFNYGRVSEAF
CDR3 DNA: TGCAGCGTGTTCAATTACGGCAGGGTCTCTGAAGCTTTC
J gene: TRBJ2-6
V gene: TRBV29-1
clone size: NA
D gene: NA

CDR3 protein: CSVEDPTYGYTF
CDR3 DNA: TGCAGCGTTGAAGACCCGACATATGGCTACACCTTC
J gene: TRBJ1-2
V gene: TRBV29-1
clone size: NA
D gene: NA

CDR3 protein: CSASSSGSYEQYF
CDR3 DNA: TGCAGTGCTAGTTCTAGCGGATCCTACGAGCAGTACTTC
J gene: TRBJ2-7
V gene: TRBV20-1
clone size: NA
D gene: TRBD2

CDR3 protein: CSVEDRGWRGGTGELFF
CDR3 DNA: TGCAGCGTTGAAGACCGGGGATGGCGCGGGGGCACCGGGGAGCTGTTTTTT
J gene: TRBJ2-2
V gene: TRBV29-1
clone size: NA
D gene: TRBD2

CDR3 protein: CASSPSFANNEQYF
CDR3 DNA: TGTGCCAGCAGCCCTTCTTTCGCCAACAACGAGCAGTACTTC
J gene: TRBJ2-7
V gene: TRBV7-3
clone size: NA
D gene: NA

CDR3 protein: CASSDKRAKLFF
CDR3 DNA: TGTGCCAGCAGTGATAAAAGAGCTAAACTGTTTTTT
J gene: TRBJ1-4
V gene: TRBV13
clone size: once
D gene: NA

CDR3 protein: CASSPGLADNEQFF
CDR3 DNA: TGTGCCAGCAGTCCGGGACTAGCGGACAATGAGCAGTTCTTC
J gene: TRBJ2-1
V gene: TRBV7-9
clone size: NA
D gene: TRBD2

CDR3 protein: CASSLHRGPHTEAFF
CDR3 DNA: TGTGCCAGCAGTCTACACAGGGGCCCCCACACTGAAGCTTTCTTT
J gene: TRBJ1-1
V gene: TRBV28
clone size: NA
D gene: TRBD1

CDR3 protein: CASSPSSNAGLEDTQYF
CDR3 DNA: TGTGCCAGCAGCCCTAGTTCGAACGCGGGGCTTGAAGATACGCAGTATTTT
J gene: TRBJ2-3
V gene: TRBV4-2
clone size: NA
D gene: NA

CDR3 protein: CASSISSGTASF
CDR3 DNA: TGTGCCAGTAGTATAAGTTCGGGGACAGCCTCATTT
J gene: TRBJ2-3
V gene: TRBV19
clone size: many
D gene: TRBD1

CDR3 protein: CASSEHRELFF
CDR3 DNA: TGCGCCAGCAGTGAGCACCGGGAGCTGTTTTTT
J gene: TRBJ2-2
V gene: TRBV10-1
clone size: NA
D gene: NA

CDR3 protein: CSVDGPEGETQYF
CDR3 DNA: TGCAGCGTTGATGGCCCGGAAGGAGAGACCCAGTACTTC
J gene: TRBJ2-5
V gene: TRBV29-1
clone size: many
D gene: NA

CDR3 protein: CAWATPQVLNTEAFF
CDR3 DNA: TGTGCCTGGGCGACACCCCAGGTCTTGAACACTGAAGCTTTCTTT
J gene: TRBJ1-1
V gene: TRBV19
clone size: NA
D gene: NA

CDR3 protein: CASSGTPGRREQCF
CDR3 DNA: TGCGCCAGCAGCGGGACTCCGGGGCGGCGCGAGCAGTGCTTC
J gene: TRBJ2-7
V gene: TRBV10-2
clone size: NA
D gene: NA